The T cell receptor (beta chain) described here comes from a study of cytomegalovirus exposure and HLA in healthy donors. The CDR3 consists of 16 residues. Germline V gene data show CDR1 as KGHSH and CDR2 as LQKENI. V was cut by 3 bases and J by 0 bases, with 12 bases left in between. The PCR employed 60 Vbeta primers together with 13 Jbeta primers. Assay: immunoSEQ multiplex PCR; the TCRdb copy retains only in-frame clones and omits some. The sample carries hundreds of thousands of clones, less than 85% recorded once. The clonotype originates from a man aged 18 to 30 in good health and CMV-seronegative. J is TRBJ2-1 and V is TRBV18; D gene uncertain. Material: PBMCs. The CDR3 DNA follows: TGTGCCAGCTCACCTTCTTACCGGAGCTCCTACAATGAGCAGTTCTTC. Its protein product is CASSPSYRSSYNEQFF.